Listed here are 11 T cell receptor beta chains from one sample, sequenced in a study of CD8 T cells in Susac syndrome (dated by TCRdb to the late 2010s). Libraries were prepared through the immunoSEQ multiplex PCR assay. RNA was extracted using the RNeasy kit, and about 0.45 to 1 ug of the RNA was reverse transcribed with random hexamers. TCRdb redid the processing of the public reads, applying fastp at Q25 and MiXCR, and retained in-frame beta chains. Identical CDR3 proteins give one entry, which carries the most common genes and DNA. The sample yields approximately 150,000 distinct CDR3 sequences; about 94% were counted once. In total, the top ten clones hold 0.084% of the sample. The sequencing input was CD4+ T cells from PBMCs. The receptors derive from a human donor with Susac syndrome.

The V gene is TRBV5-1, the J gene TRBJ2-2; D gene uncertain. This CDR3 contains 15 residues. V lost 0 bases and J lost 0, with 6 bases in between. Germline lookup yields CDR1 SGHRS and CDR2 YFSETQ. CDR3 nucleotide sequence: TGCGCCAGCAGCTTGGCGACGACGAACACCGGGGAGCTGTTTTTT. It specifies CASSLATTNTGELFF.

The chain combines TRBV20-1 with TRBJ2-1, with D tentatively TRBD1 (5 bases). Looked up from germline, CDR1 is DFQATT and CDR2 is SNEGSKA (reference sequence). V was cut by 1 base and J by 8 bases, with 9 bases left in between. There are 12 residues in the CDR3. CDR3 DNA: TGCAGTGCTAGAGTAGGGGTTGATGAGCAGTTCTTC. It yields the protein CSARVGVDEQFF.

CDR3 loop: CASSQATHTGPDSYNEQFF. DNA of the CDR3: TGCGCCAGCAGCCAAGCCACCCACACGGGACCAGACTCCTACAATGAGCAGTTCTTC. V is TRBV4-1 and J is TRBJ2-1, with D perhaps assigned TRBD1 or TRBD2 (5 bases each). The CDR3 length is 19 residues. The V end was cut by 1 base, the J end by 0 bases, with 19 bases between. From germline, CDR1 is MGHRA and CDR2 YSYEKL.

This chain joins TRBV19 and TRBJ2-3; TRBD2 matches at 12 bases. This CDR3 is 17 amino acids long. V was clipped by 2 bases and J by 1 base; unmatched bases: 4. Germline V gene lookup returns CDR1 LNHDA and CDR2 SQIVND (reference sequence). In nucleotides, the CDR3 is TGTGCCAGTAGTATAAAGACTAGCGGGGGCCGCACAGATACGCAGTATTTT. This sequence encodes CASSIKTSGGRTDTQYF.

V and J are TRBV12-3 or TRBV12-4 and TRBJ2-1; 8 bases match TRBD1. There are 12 residues in the CDR3. The junction had 6 bases not matched to a gene; V was cut back by 5 bases and J by 12 bases. CDR3 bases: TGTGCCAGCAGTCCCGGACAGGGAGGGCAGTTCTTC. It encodes CASSPGQGGQFF.

The chain joins TRBV2 to TRBJ2-3; D might be TRBD2 (6 bases). The ends were cut back, 5 bases at V and 4 bases at J, with 16 bases in the middle. The CDR3 covers 15 residues. Germline values: CDR1 SNHLY, CDR2 FYNNEI. The CDR3 sequence is CASSKGLPGADTQYF. Written as DNA, the CDR3 is TGTGCCAGCAGTAAGGGACTCCCTGGCGCAGATACGCAGTATTTT.

This chain links TRBV20-1 with TRBJ2-5; no clear D gene. V dropped 5 bases and J dropped 5 bases, with 12 bases sitting between them. This CDR3 is built from 12 residues. The germline V gene encodes CDR1 DFQATT and CDR2 SNEGSKA (reference sequence). The DNA for the CDR3 is TGCAGTGCTCCCCTTCGGACGGAGACCCAGTACTTC. It is translated as CSAPLRTETQYF.

The chain couples TRBV5-1 to TRBJ2-2; a possible D gene is TRBD2 (5 bases). The CDR3 has 16 amino acids. CDR1 SGHRS and CDR2 YFSETQ come from the germline V gene. Trimming left V 4 bases short and J 0 bases short, with 13 bases between. The CDR3, as DNA: TGCGCCAGCAGCGACATGGGGAGCGCGAACACCGGGGAGCTGTTTTTT. Translating it yields CASSDMGSANTGELFF.

The chain links TRBV24-1 to TRBJ2-3, with 14 bases aligning to TRBD2. Unmatched junction bases numbered 6, after V lost 5 bases and J lost 3 bases. There are 17 residues in the CDR3. Germline-derived CDR1 and CDR2 are KGHDR and SFDVKD. The CDR3 region has the DNA TGTGCCACCAGTGGCCGACTAGCGGGAGGGCTGACAGATACGCAGTATTTT. Its translation is CATSGRLAGGLTDTQYF.

V is TRBV4-1 and J is TRBJ2-6; maybe TRBD1 (6 bases). Germline values: CDR1 MGHRA, CDR2 YSYEKL. V was cut by 4 bases and J by 2 bases, with 9 bases left in between. The CDR3 runs 15 residues. CDR3 nucleotides: TGCGCCAGCAGCCGGACAGCTCCTGGGGCCAACGTCCTGACTTTC. This sequence encodes CASSRTAPGANVLTF.

The chain uses TRBV27 and TRBJ1-2, with 10 bases that match TRBD1. This CDR3 is 14 amino acids long. Germline CDR1 is MNHEY and CDR2 is SMNVEV (reference sequence). Trimming took 6 bases from V and 5 from J; bases not matched to a gene: 6. The CDR3: CASRDRGKWYGYTF. CDR3 DNA: TGTGCCAGCAGGGACAGGGGGAAATGGTATGGCTACACCTTC.